One sample yielded the 31 T cell receptor beta chains listed below, sequenced in a study of T cell changes during pregnancy in multiple sclerosis. Assay: immunoSEQ multiplex PCR; the TCRdb copy retains only in-frame clones and omits some. In the table there are about 70,000 clones, approximately 90% of which are singletons. The source material was peripheral blood, sampled in the third trimester of pregnancy. The source is a female donor with multiple sclerosis, enrolled in a pregnancy study.

This chain joins TRBV18 and TRBJ2-6, with TRBD1 identical over 10 bases. J gave up 8 bases and V 8 bases, and 6 bases lay outside the gene matches. Germline lookup yields CDR1 KGHSH and CDR2 LQKENI. There are 14 residues in the CDR3. CDR3 residues: CASVTGGLSNVLTF. The CDR3 DNA reads as TGTGCCAGCGTGACAGGGGGCCTATCCAACGTCCTGACTTTC.

The chain is built from TRBV7-9 and TRBJ1-1; 8 positions agree with TRBD1. The germline CDR1 and CDR2 sequences are SEHNR and FQNEAQ (reference sequence). The CDR3 is made up of 15 amino acids. V lost 4 bases to trimming and J lost 3 bases; unmatched junction nucleotides: 7. CDR3 region: CASSSYRGKDTEAFF. The CDR3 DNA follows: TGTGCCAGCAGCTCCTACAGGGGGAAGGACACTGAAGCTTTCTTT.

The rearrangement uses TRBV18 and TRBJ2-7; 10 nucleotides align to TRBD2. CDR1 and CDR2 (germline): KGHSH, LQKENI. V was pared by 4 bases and J by 0 bases, with 3 bases of the junction left unmatched. There are 15 residues in the CDR3. CDR3 protein: CASSQLAGNSYEQYF. The CDR3 DNA sequence: TGTGCCAGCTCACAACTAGCGGGGAACTCCTACGAGCAGTACTTC. Filled out from reference TRBV18 and TRBJ2-7, the complete variable domain reads NAGVMQNPRHLVRRRGQEARLRCSPMKGHSHVYWYRQLPEEGLKFMVYLQKENIIDESGMPKERFSAEFPKEGPSILRIQQVVRGDSAAYFCASSQLAGNSYEQYFGPGTRLTVT.

The chain joins TRBV5-1 to TRBJ1-1, with 7 bases identical to TRBD1. The germline V gene encodes CDR1 SGHRS and CDR2 YFSETQ. The V and J ends lost 4 bases and 7 bases, in that order; junction bases with no gene match: 7. This CDR3 contains 13 residues. CDR3 nucleotides: TGCGCCAGCAGCCCAGACAGGGAGGTTGAAGCTTTCTTT. Protein sequence: CASSPDREVEAFF.

The rearrangement joins TRBV5-1 to TRBJ2-1; 14 nucleotides align to TRBD2. The CDR3 spans 18 residues. Per germline, CDR1 SGHRS and CDR2 YFSETQ. V lost 2 bases, J lost 8 bases, and 12 bases stayed unmatched. As DNA, the CDR3 is TGCGCCAGCAGCTTAGGGGCGACTAGCGGGAGGGCCTCTGATGAGCAGTTCTTC. The encoded protein is CASSLGATSGRASDEQFF.

The CDR3: CASSPGGGLHTEAFF. Here the CDR3 DNA reads TGCGCCAGCAGCCCCGGCGGGGGGCTGCACACTGAAGCTTTCTTT. J is TRBJ1-1 and V is TRBV5-1; D is perhaps TRBD1 (6 bases). The germline V and J ends were trimmed by 4 bases and 3 bases, with 16 bases remaining between them. CDR1 and CDR2 from the germline V gene are SGHRS and YFSETQ. CDR3 length: 15 amino acids. Together with reference TRBV5-1 and TRBJ1-1, the CDR3 gives the full variable domain: KAGVTQTPRYLIKTRGQQVTLSCSPISGHRSVSWYQQTPGQGLQFLFEYFSETQRNKGNFPGRFSGRQFSNSRSEMNVSTLELGDSALYLCASSPGGGLHTEAFFGQGTRLTVV.

The chain combines TRBV6-5 with TRBJ2-7; 9 positions agree with TRBD1. V was pared by 0 bases and J by 5 bases, with 5 bases of the junction left unmatched. The CDR3 consists of 15 residues. Per germline, CDR1 MNHEY and CDR2 SVGAGI. The CDR3 protein is CASSYSKQGANEQYF. The CDR3 region has the DNA TGTGCCAGCAGTTACTCGAAACAGGGGGCGAACGAGCAGTACTTC.

The rearrangement links TRBV6-5 to TRBJ1-3; a possible D gene is TRBD1 (6 bases). In germline, CDR1 is MNHEY, CDR2 SVGAGI. The CDR3 spans 15 residues. The V end was cut by 0 bases, the J end by 4 bases, with 10 bases between. The CDR3 nucleotides read TGTGCCAGCAGTTACTCTACAGGGATGGGAAACACCATATATTTT. Its protein product is CASSYSTGMGNTIYF.

Regarding this clone: An end of the junction does not agree with germline; a read error may underlie this. The genes are TRBV28 and TRBJ1-2, with 10 positions matching TRBD1. Germline CDR1 reads MDHEN; CDR2 reads SYDVKM. The CDR3 length is 13 residues. CDR3 region: CASSFPGQGSMDF. The CDR3 DNA is TGTGCCAGCAGTTTTCCGGGACAGGGGAGCATGGACTTC.

The chain employs TRBV5-1 and TRBJ2-7; the D gene is possibly TRBD2 (5 bases). Germline V gene lookup returns CDR1 SGHRS and CDR2 YFSETQ. V lost 3 bases, J lost 6 bases, and 13 bases lay in between. This CDR3 contains 13 residues. The CDR3 reads CASSYVGATEQYF. Here the CDR3 DNA reads TGCGCCAGCAGCTATGTGGGAGCGACCGAGCAGTACTTC.

The rearrangement links TRBV9 to TRBJ1-4; possible D gene TRBD1, 6 bases. Germline CDR1 SGDLS, CDR2 YYNGEE. The CDR3 is 15 amino acids. With 3 bases removed from V and 3 bases from J, the gap between germline ends came to 12 bases. The CDR3 reads CASSGFQGSNEKLFF. DNA of the CDR3: TGTGCCAGCAGCGGGTTCCAGGGGTCTAATGAAAAACTGTTTTTT.

The rearrangement joins TRBV29-1 to TRBJ1-1, with 7 nucleotides matching TRBD1. This CDR3 region has 13 residues. The junction had 7 bases not matched to a gene; V was cut back by 6 bases and J by 3 bases. Per germline, CDR1 SQVTM and CDR2 ANQGSEA. CDR3 loop: CSVAGTVHTEAFF. CDR3 coding DNA: TGCAGCGTAGCTGGGACAGTACACACTGAAGCTTTCTTT.

This chain links TRBV13 with TRBJ2-7; D perhaps matches TRBD2 (6 bases). The CDR3 runs 15 residues. V was pared by 5 bases and J by 2 bases, with 16 bases between. Germline V lookup: CDR1 PRHDT, CDR2 FYEKMQ (reference sequence). The CDR3 bases are TGTGCCAGCAGCCCTTCCCGCGGGAACACCTACGAGCAGTACTTC. It yields the protein CASSPSRGNTYEQYF.

In DNA, the CDR3 is TGTGCCAGCAGTGATGCGGGACAGGGTTATGGCTACACCTTC. Its translation is CASSDAGQGYGYTF. V is TRBV25-1 and J is TRBJ1-2, with 9 bases lining up with TRBD1. CDR3 length equals 14 residues. After removal of 3 bases from V and 5 bases from J, the junction contained 4 bases not matched to a gene. CDR1 and CDR2 from the germline V gene are MGHDK and SYGVNS.

J is TRBJ1-1 and V is TRBV30; D might be TRBD1 (6 bases). CDR3 length equals 12 residues. The V end lost 6 bases, the J end lost 2 bases, and 10 bases lay between the germline ends. Germline CDR1 is GTSNPN and CDR2 is SVGIG (reference sequence). The CDR3 reads CACDRRNTEAFF. The CDR3 DNA sequence: TGTGCCTGTGACAGGAGAAACACTGAAGCTTTCTTT.

About this clone: In the same sample, other DNA sequences code for this CDR3. The chain uses TRBV5-1 and TRBJ1-1; TRBD1 is a possible D gene (5 bases). The ends were cut back, 0 bases at V and 0 bases at J, with 9 bases in the middle. This CDR3 region has 15 residues. CDR1 is SGHRS, CDR2 YFSETQ, per germline. The CDR3 sequence is CASSLEGVMNTEAFF. Here the CDR3 DNA reads TGCGCCAGCAGCTTGGAAGGGGTTATGAACACTGAAGCTTTCTTT.

The V and J genes are TRBV4-1 and TRBJ2-2, with D possibly matching TRBD1 (6 bases). CDR1 MGHRA and CDR2 YSYEKL come from the germline V gene. The CDR3 has 15 residues. The germline V and J ends were trimmed by 4 bases and 5 bases, with 14 bases remaining between them. CDR3 sequence: CASSLAGTTTGELFF. CDR3 nucleotide sequence: TGCGCCAGCAGCCTCGCCGGGACAACAACCGGGGAGCTGTTTTTT.

This clone has a single count. V usage is TRBV5-5 and J usage is TRBJ1-4, with D unresolved. Germline CDR1 reads SGHKS; CDR2 reads YYEKEE (reference sequence). The V gene lost 5 bases and the J gene lost 7 bases, with 15 bases spanning the gap. This CDR3 is 14 amino acids long. The CDR3 spells CASSLGRASEKLFF. For the CDR3, the DNA is TGTGCCAGCAGTCTCGGTCGAGCGAGTGAAAAACTGTTTTTT.

This clone was found once. V usage is TRBV6-5 and J usage is TRBJ1-1, with D uncertain. Germline V gene data show CDR1 as MNHEY and CDR2 as SVGAGI. The V and J ends lost 8 bases and 4 bases respectively, with 8 bases between them. This CDR3 comprises 11 residues. CDR3 loop: CASWEVTEAFF. In nucleotides, the CDR3 is TGTGCCAGCTGGGAGGTCACTGAAGCTTTCTTT.

The chain employs TRBV5-6 and TRBJ2-1, with D possibly matching TRBD2 (6 bases). The CDR3 is 13 amino acids. Germline lookup yields CDR1 SGHDT and CDR2 YYEEEE. Trimming took 4 bases from V and 6 from J, leaving 11 bases between them. The chain's CDR3 is CASSNGGGNEQFF. The DNA of the CDR3 is TGTGCCAGCAGCAACGGGGGAGGCAATGAGCAGTTCTTC.

This rearrangement joins TRBV19 to TRBJ1-2; D uncertain. Looked up from germline, CDR1 is LNHDA and CDR2 is SQIVND (reference sequence). The CDR3 has 13 residues. V lost 3 bases, J lost 0 bases, and 5 bases lay in between. The CDR3 loop reads CASSMAANYGYTF. The CDR3 DNA follows: TGTGCCAGTAGTATGGCCGCTAACTATGGCTACACCTTC.

The rearrangement uses TRBV12-5 and TRBJ2-7, with D maybe TRBD2 (6 bases). V was pared by 10 bases and J by 3 bases, with 25 bases between. This CDR3 region has 16 residues. Per germline, CDR1 LGHNT and CDR2 FRNRAP. CDR3 in amino acids: CATPPGWDSRHYEQYF. The CDR3 DNA reads TGTGCTACCCCCCCGGGATGGGACTCGAGGCACTACGAGCAGTACTTC.

The V and J genes are TRBV5-1 and TRBJ2-7; D call uncertain. The CDR3 covers 13 residues. From germline, CDR1 is SGHRS and CDR2 YFSETQ. V was shortened by 4 bases and J by 5 bases, with 13 bases between the two germline ends. CDR3 region: CASSPAVSNEQYF. The CDR3 nucleotides are TGCGCCAGCAGCCCCGCGGTGTCAAACGAGCAGTACTTC.

This clone was seen only once. The V call is TRBV28, the J call TRBJ1-2; D might be TRBD1 (6 bases). The CDR3 loop spans 13 amino acids. Germline-derived CDR1 and CDR2 are MDHEN and SYDVKM. Between the trimmed V and J ends, which lost 4 bases and 8 bases, there was a span of 14 bases. CDR3: CASSSTGHRGYTF. The CDR3 bases are TGTGCCAGCAGTTCCACAGGGCACCGCGGCTACACCTTC.

This sequence joins TRBV19 and TRBJ2-5; 12 bases agree with TRBD2. Trimming removed 6 bases from V and 4 bases from J; junction bases left unmatched: 6. In germline, CDR1 is LNHDA, CDR2 SQIVND (reference sequence). This CDR3 contains 15 residues. CDR3 DNA: TGTGCCAGTAGCAGACTAGCGGGAGTGGCAGAGACCCAGTACTTC. Protein product: CASSRLAGVAETQYF.

V and J are TRBV27 and TRBJ2-7; TRBD2 agrees at 7 bases. With 3 bases clipped from V and 6 bases from J, the junction kept 8 bases outside the gene matches. The CDR3 sequence is 14 residues long. Looked up from germline, CDR1 is MNHEY and CDR2 is SMNVEV (reference sequence). The CDR3 DNA sequence: TGTGCCAGCAGTTTTGGGGGGGATCCAGGCGAGCAGTACTTC. This codes for CASSFGGDPGEQYF.

CDR3 sequence (DNA): TGTGCCAGCTCACCCCCGGCGGCCGACTCCTACGAGCAGTACTTC. This sequence encodes CASSPPAADSYEQYF. The chain links TRBV18 to TRBJ2-7; no clear D. CDR3 size: 15 residues. V lost 3 bases, J lost 0 bases, and 12 bases lay in between. Germline V CDR1 and CDR2: KGHSH, LQKENI.

This chain joins TRBV14 and TRBJ1-1; the match to TRBD1 covers 7 bases. Germline V gene sequence: CDR1 SGHDN, CDR2 FVKESK. The ends lost 0 bases at V and 4 bases at J; junction bases unmatched: 5. This CDR3 comprises 15 residues. CDR3 sequence (DNA): TGTGCCAGCAGCCAAGAAGAGGGGGCCACCACTGAAGCTTTCTTT. Its translation is CASSQEEGATTEAFF. The complete variable domain, with remaining parts taken from reference TRBV14 and TRBJ1-1, reads EAGVTQFPSHSVIEKGQTVTLRCDPISGHDNLYWYRRVMGKEIKFLLHFVKESKQDESGMPNNRFLAERTGGTYSTLKVQPAELEDSGVYFCASSQEEGATTEAFFGQGTRLTVV.

The V gene is TRBV4-3, the J gene TRBJ2-7, with D tentatively TRBD2 (6 bases). The V and J ends lost 0 bases and 2 bases respectively, with 11 bases between them. CDR1 and CDR2 from the germline V gene are LGHNA and YSLEER. The CDR3 consists of 15 residues. CDR3 sequence reads: CASSQDWRGPYEQYF. The DNA for the CDR3 is TGCGCCAGCAGCCAAGACTGGCGGGGACCCTACGAGCAGTACTTC.

The chain employs TRBV4-1 and TRBJ2-5; TRBD2 matches at 8 bases. The CDR3 loop spans 14 amino acids. Germline CDR1 MGHRA, CDR2 YSYEKL. With 0 bases clipped from V and 5 bases from J, the junction kept 2 bases outside the gene matches. The CDR3 sequence: CASSQDTSGETQYF. The CDR3, as DNA: TGCGCCAGCAGCCAAGATACTAGCGGTGAGACCCAGTACTTC.

The CDR3 is CASSRDRVEEKLFF. In DNA, the CDR3 is TGTGCCAGCAGCCGAGACAGGGTTGAGGAAAAACTGTTTTTT. V and J are TRBV7-9 and TRBJ1-4; 7 positions agree with TRBD1. The germline gives CDR1 SEHNR, CDR2 FQNEAQ (reference sequence). V shed 5 bases, J shed 8 bases, and the junction held 8 bases outside the gene matches. This CDR3 region has 14 residues.